Given below is one T cell receptor beta chain in context. Its antigen is undetermined. Primers: 60 Vbeta forward and 13 Jbeta reverse. Original data processing: There were about 86 million unique TCR beta chains by a later count, and about 11 million of them were shared. Assay used: immunoSEQ multiplex PCR; TCRdb lists only in-frame clones, some missing. The V and J calls and the clone size are those of that table, but D and trimming were determined from the DNA. The ten top clones account for 0.85% to 1%, within a sample of over 110,000 clones. This sample was taken from a study of cytomegalovirus exposure and HLA in healthy donors. Study conclusions and caveats: Within the data, a cluster of highly shared sequence variants was likely a sequencing artifact.

The CDR3 loop spans 12 amino acids. Germline CDR1 is ENHRY and CDR2 is SYGVKD. Deletions cut 4 bases from V and 7 bases from J, with 11 bases between. Donors had nominal health at sampling but likely had unrecorded immune exposures. Sequencing input: PBMCs. The rearrangement uses TRBV10-3 and TRBJ2-7, with D hard to call. The origin of this receptor is a male donor in good health and CMV-seronegative. This CDR3 reads CAISAPPQEQYF. In nucleotides, the CDR3 is TGTGCCATCAGTGCACCGCCCCAGGAGCAGTACTTC.